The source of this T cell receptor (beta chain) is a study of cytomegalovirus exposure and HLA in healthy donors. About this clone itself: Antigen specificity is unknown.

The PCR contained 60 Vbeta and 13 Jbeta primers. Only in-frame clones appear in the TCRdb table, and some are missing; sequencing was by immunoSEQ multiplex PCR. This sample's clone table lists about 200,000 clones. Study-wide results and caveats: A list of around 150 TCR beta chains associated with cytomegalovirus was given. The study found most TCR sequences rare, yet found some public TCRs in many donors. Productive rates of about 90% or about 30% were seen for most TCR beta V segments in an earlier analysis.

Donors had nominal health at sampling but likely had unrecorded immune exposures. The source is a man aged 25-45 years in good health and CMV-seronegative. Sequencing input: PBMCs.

The CDR3 bases are TGTGCCAGCAGCCGGGGGAAGGGGGATACGCAGTATTTT. This codes for CASSRGKGDTQYF. The chain combines TRBV7-2 with TRBJ2-3, with D maybe TRBD2 (6 bases). Germline loops: CDR1 SGHTA, CDR2 FQGNSA. The CDR3 consists of 13 residues. The V end lost 5 bases, the J end lost 6 bases, and 12 bases lay between the germline ends. The entire variable domain, with the rest obtained from reference TRBV7-2 and TRBJ2-3, is as follows: GAGVSQSPSNKVTEKGKDVELRCDPISGHTALYWYRQSLGQGLEFLIYFQGNSAPDKSGLPSDRFSAERTGGSVSTLTIQRTQQEDSAVYLCASSRGKGDTQYFGPGTRLTVL.